This TCR beta chain was profiled in a study of blood T cells in healthy people across ages. Study results and caveats: CMV status of donors was not determined, possibly confounding expanded clonotype changes. There were more naive CD4+ cells and higher diversity in long-lived donors than in aged donors. Because sorting was not performed, PBMCs prevented conclusive naive versus antigen-experienced comparison.

From germline, CDR1 is SEHNR and CDR2 FQNEAQ (reference sequence). The CDR3 runs 14 residues. The V segment lost 2 bases and the J segment 5 bases; nucleotides outside the gene matches: 5. Concerning this clonotype: Its antigen is currently unknown.

It was with a sample-barcoded 5' primer and a J-beta primer mix that a second PCR of roughly 7 to 12 cycles was run. The authors tagged each cDNA molecule using a template-switch adaptor with 12 random nucleotides. A single record per CDR3 protein comes from TCRdb applying MiXCR to the 5' RACE reads. The top ten clones hold over 30% of a sample with about 640,000 distinct CDR3 sequences, approximately 50% of them seen once. The chain joins TRBV7-9 to TRBJ2-5; TRBD2 aligns across 7 bases. The source of this sequence is a man between 60 and 75 years old in good health. Sequencing input: blood. Here the CDR3 reads CASSLSGAWETQYF. CDR3 nucleotide sequence: TGTGCCAGCAGCTTAAGCGGGGCCTGGGAGACCCAGTACTTC.